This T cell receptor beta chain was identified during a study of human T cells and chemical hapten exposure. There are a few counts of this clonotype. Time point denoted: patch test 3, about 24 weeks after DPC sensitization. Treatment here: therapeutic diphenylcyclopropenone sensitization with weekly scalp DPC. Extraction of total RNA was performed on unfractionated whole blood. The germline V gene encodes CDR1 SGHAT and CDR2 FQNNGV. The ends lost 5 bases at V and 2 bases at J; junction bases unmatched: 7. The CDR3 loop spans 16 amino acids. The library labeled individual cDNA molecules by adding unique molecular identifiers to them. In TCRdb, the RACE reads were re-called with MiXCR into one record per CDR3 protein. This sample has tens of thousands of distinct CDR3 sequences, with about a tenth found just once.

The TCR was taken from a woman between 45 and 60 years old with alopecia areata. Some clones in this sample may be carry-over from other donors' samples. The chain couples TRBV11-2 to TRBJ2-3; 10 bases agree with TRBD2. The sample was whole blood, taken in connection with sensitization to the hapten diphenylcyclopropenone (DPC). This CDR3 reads CASSPRAGGPTDTQYF. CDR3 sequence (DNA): TGTGCCAGCAGCCCGAGAGCGGGAGGGCCCACAGATACGCAGTATTTT.